The clone carrying this T cell receptor beta chain was detected only a few times. The data originate from a study of blood T cell repertoires in COVID-19. TCRdb's copy holds only in-frame clones and misses some; the assay was immunoSEQ multiplex PCR. The table includes roughly 93,000 clones, about 89% detected once. Germline V gene lookup returns CDR1 MNHEY and CDR2 SMNVEV (reference sequence). V lost 6 bases, J lost 6 bases, and 9 bases lay in between. The CDR3 runs to 13 residues. This sequence was found in a human donor in a cohort sampled during active COVID-19. Sample: peripheral blood. The V call is TRBV27, the J call TRBJ1-6; D perhaps matches TRBD1 (5 bases). The CDR3, as DNA: TGTGCCAGCAGCTGGAGGGGTAATTCACCCCTCCACTTT. Encoded protein: CASSWRGNSPLHF.